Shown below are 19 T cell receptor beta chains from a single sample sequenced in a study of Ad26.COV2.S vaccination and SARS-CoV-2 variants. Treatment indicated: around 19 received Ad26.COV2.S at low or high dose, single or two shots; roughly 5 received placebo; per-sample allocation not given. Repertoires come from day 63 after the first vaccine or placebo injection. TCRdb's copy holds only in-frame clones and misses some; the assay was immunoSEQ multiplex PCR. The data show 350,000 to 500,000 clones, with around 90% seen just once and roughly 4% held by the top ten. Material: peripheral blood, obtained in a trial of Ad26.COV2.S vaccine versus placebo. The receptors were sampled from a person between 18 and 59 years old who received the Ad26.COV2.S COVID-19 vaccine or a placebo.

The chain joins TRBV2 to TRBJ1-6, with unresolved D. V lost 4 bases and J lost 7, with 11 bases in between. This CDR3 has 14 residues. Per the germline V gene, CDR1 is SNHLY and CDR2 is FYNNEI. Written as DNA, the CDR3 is TGTGCCAGCAGTGGTTGGCCAGCAAATTCACCCCTCCACTTT. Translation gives CASSGWPANSPLHF.

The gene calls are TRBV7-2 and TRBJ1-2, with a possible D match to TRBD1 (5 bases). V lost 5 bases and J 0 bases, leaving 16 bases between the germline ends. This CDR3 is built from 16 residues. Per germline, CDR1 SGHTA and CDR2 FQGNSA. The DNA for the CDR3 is TGTGCCAGCAGCGTAAGGGGAGAGCTAGCTAACTATGGCTACACCTTC. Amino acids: CASSVRGELANYGYTF.

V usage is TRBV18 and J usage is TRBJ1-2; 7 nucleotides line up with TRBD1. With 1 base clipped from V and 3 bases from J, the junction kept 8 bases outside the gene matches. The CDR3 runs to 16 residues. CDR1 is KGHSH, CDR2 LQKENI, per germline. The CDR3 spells CASSPLQEGGDYGYTF. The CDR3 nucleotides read TGTGCCAGCTCACCACTACAGGAAGGGGGCGACTATGGCTACACCTTC. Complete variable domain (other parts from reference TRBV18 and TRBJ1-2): NAGVMQNPRHLVRRRGQEARLRCSPMKGHSHVYWYRQLPEEGLKFMVYLQKENIIDESGMPKERFSAEFPKEGPSILRIQQVVRGDSAAYFCASSPLQEGGDYGYTFGSGTRLTVV.

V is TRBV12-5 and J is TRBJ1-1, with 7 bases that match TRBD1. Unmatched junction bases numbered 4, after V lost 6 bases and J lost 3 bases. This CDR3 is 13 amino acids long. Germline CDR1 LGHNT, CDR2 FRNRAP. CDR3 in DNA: TGTGCTAGTGGGCCTGACAGGGACACTGAAGCTTTCTTT. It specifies CASGPDRDTEAFF.

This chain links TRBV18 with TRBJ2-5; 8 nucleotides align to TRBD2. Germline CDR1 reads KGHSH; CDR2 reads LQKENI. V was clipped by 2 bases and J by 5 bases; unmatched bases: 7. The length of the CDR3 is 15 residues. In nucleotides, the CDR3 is TGTGCCAGCTCACCAACTAGCGGTGGCGGGGAGACCCAGTACTTC. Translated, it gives CASSPTSGGGETQYF.

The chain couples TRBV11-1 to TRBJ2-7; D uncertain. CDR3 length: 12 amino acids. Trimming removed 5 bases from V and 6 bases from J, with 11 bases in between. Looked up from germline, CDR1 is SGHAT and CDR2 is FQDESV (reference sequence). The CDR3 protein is CASSKLSGEQYF. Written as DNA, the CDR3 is TGTGCCAGCAGCAAATTGTCCGGCGAGCAGTACTTC.

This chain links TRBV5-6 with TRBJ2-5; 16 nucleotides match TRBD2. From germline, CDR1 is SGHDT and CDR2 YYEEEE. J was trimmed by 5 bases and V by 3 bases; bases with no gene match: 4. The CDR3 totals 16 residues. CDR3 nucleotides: TGTGCCAGCAGCTGGGGGACTAGCGGGAGGGAGGAGACCCAGTACTTC. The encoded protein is CASSWGTSGREETQYF.

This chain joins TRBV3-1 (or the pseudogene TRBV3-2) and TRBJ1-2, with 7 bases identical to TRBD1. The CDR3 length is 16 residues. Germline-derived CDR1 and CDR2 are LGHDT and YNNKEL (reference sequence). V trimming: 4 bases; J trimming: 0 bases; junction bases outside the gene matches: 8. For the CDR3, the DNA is TGTGCCAGCAGCCCCACAGGGGTCGAAGCTAACTATGGCTACACCTTC. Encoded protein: CASSPTGVEANYGYTF.

The CDR3 spells CASSLENRGNTEAFF. CDR3 in DNA: TGTGCCAGCAGCTTAGAAAACAGGGGGAACACTGAAGCTTTCTTT. The rearrangement joins TRBV7-8 to TRBJ1-1; TRBD1 matches at 7 bases. Germline V gives CDR1 SGHVS, CDR2 FQNEAQ. The CDR3 has 15 amino acids. Germline trimming cut 1 base from V and 1 base from J; bases unmatched to any gene: 3.

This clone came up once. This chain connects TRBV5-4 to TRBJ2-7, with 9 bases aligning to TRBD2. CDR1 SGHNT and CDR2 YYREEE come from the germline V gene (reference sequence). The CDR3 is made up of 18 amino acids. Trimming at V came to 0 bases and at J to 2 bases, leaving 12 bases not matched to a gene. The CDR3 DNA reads TGTGCCAGCAGCTTGGCACCTATTGTAGCGGGAGCTACCTACGAGCAGTACTTC. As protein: CASSLAPIVAGATYEQYF. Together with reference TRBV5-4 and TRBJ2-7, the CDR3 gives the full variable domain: ETGVTQSPTHLIKTRGQQVTLRCSSQSGHNTVSWYQQALGQGPQFIFQYYREEENGRGNFPPRFSGLQFPNYSSELNVNALELDDSALYLCASSLAPIVAGATYEQYFGPGTRLTVT.

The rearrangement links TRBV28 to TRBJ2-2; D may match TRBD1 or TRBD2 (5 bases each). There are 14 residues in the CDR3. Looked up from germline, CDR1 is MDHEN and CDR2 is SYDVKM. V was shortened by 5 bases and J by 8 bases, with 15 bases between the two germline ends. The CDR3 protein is CASSPGTLRGELFF. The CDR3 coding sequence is TGTGCCAGCAGTCCCGGGACCCTGAGGGGGGAGCTGTTTTTT.

CDR3 DNA sequence: TGTGCCAGCAGCGCCCAGACAGGGGCCTACGAGCAGTACTTC. It specifies CASSAQTGAYEQYF. The chain is built from TRBV7-2 and TRBJ2-7; 8 bases align to TRBD1. Trimming cost V 5 bases and J 2 bases; bases outside gene matches: 5. The germline V gene encodes CDR1 SGHTA and CDR2 FQGNSA. The length of the CDR3 is 14 residues.

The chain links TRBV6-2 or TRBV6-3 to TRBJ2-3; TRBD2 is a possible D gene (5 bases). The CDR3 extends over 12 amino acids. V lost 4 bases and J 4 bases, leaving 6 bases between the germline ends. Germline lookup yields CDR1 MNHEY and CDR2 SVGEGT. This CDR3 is CASSLGADTQYF. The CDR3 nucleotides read TGTGCCAGCAGTTTGGGAGCAGATACGCAGTATTTT.

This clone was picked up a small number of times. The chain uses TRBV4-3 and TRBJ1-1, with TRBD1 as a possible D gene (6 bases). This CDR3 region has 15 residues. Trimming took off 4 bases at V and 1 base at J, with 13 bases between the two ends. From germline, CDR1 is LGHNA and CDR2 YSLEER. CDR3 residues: CASSPLGRGNTEAFF. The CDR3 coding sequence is TGCGCCAGCAGCCCCCTTGGCAGGGGGAACACTGAAGCTTTCTTT.

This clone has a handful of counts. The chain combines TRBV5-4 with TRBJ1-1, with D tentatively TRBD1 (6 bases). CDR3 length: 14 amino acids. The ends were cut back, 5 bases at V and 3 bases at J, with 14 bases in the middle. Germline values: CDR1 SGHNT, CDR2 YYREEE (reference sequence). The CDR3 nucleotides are TGTGCCAGCAGGGCCTACAGGGTAGACACTGAAGCTTTCTTT. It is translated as CASRAYRVDTEAFF.

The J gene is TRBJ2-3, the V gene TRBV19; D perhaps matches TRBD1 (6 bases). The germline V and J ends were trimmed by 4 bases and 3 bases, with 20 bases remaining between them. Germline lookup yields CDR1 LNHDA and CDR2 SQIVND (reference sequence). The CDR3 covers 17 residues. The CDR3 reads CASSTLSLMGATDTQYF. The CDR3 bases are TGTGCCAGTAGTACCCTCTCGTTGATGGGGGCGACAGATACGCAGTATTTT.

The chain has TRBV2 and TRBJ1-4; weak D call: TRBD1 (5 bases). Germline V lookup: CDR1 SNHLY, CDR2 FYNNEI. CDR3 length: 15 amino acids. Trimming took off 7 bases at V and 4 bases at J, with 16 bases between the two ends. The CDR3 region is CASTLLGTDNEKLFF. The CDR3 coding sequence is TGTGCCAGCACCCTACTTGGGACGGATAATGAAAAACTGTTTTTT. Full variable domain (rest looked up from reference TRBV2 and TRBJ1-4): EPEVTQTPSHQVTQMGQEVILRCVPISNHLYFYWYRQILGQKVEFLVSFYNNEISEKSEIFDDQFSVERPDGSNFTLKIRSTKLEDSAMYFCASTLLGTDNEKLFFGSGTQLSVL.

CDR3 loop: CASSPPSGSLDRDTQYF. The CDR3 DNA sequence: TGTGCCAGCAGCCCGCCTAGCGGGAGCCTTGACAGAGATACGCAGTATTTT. This sequence joins TRBV4-2 and TRBJ2-3; TRBD2 matches at 10 bases. After removal of 4 bases from V and 5 bases from J, the junction contained 12 bases not matched to a gene. CDR1 and CDR2 from the germline V gene are LGHNA and YNFKEQ. The CDR3 sequence is 17 residues long.

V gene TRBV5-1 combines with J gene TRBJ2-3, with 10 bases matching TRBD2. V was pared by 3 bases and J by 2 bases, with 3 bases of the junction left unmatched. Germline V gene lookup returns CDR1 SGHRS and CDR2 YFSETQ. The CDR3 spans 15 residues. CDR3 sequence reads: CASSSTSGNTDTQYF. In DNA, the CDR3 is TGCGCCAGCAGCTCAACTAGCGGGAACACAGATACGCAGTATTTT.